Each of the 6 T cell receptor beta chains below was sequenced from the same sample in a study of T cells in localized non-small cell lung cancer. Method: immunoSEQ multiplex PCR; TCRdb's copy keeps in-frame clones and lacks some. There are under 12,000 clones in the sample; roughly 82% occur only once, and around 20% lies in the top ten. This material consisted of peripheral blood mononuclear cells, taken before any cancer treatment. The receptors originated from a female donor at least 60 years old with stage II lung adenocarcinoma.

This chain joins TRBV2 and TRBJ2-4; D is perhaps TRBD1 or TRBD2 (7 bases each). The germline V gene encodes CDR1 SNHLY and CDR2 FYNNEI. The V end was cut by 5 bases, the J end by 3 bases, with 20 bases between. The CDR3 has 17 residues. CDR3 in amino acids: CASSPWGGQQVKNIQYF. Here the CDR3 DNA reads TGTGCCAGCAGTCCCTGGGGGGGACAGCAAGTCAAAAACATTCAGTACTTC.

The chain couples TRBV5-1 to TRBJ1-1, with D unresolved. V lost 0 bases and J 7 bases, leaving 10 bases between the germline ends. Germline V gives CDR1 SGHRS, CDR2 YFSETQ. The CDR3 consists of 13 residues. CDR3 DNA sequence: TGCGCCAGCAGCTTGGCACAGAGTGATGAAGCTTTCTTT. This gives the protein CASSLAQSDEAFF.

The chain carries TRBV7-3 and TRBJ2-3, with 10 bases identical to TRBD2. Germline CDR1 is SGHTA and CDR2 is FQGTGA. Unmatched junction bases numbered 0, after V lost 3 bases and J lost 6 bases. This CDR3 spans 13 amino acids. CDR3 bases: TGTGCCAGCAGCTTGGGACTAGCGGATACGCAGTATTTT. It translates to CASSLGLADTQYF.

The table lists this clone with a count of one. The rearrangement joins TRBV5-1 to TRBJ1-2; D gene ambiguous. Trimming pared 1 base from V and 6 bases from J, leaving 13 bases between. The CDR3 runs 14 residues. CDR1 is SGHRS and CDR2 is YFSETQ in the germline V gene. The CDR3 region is CASSLSEAVDGYTF. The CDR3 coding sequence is TGCGCCAGCAGCTTGTCGGAGGCGGTCGATGGCTACACCTTC.

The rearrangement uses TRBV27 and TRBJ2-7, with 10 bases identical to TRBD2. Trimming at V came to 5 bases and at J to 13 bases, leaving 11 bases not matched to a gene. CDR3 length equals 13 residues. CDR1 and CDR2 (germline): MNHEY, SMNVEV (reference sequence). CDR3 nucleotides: TGTGCCAGCAGTGGGCAGCGGGAGGGCCTTAGATACTTC. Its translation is CASSGQREGLRYF.

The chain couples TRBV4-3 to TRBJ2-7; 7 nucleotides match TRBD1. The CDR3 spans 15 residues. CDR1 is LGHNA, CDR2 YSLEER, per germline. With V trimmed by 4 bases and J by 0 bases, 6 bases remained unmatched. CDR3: CASSRDRASSYEQYF. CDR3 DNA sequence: TGCGCCAGCAGCCGAGACAGGGCGAGCTCCTACGAGCAGTACTTC.